Below, 11 T cell receptor beta chains from the same sample are listed, as sequenced in a study of HIV-infected patients and healthy controls. MiXCR was run by TCRdb on the 5' RACE reads, yielding one entry per CDR3 protein. This table holds 55,000 to 70,000 distinct CDR3 sequences, about 19% found once. Sequenced material: CD4+ T cells from blood. All receptors come from a human donor in good health.

This clonotype has a handful of counts. The chain carries TRBV30 and TRBJ2-7, with 8 bases identical to TRBD2. Germline V gene data show CDR1 as GTSNPN and CDR2 as SVGIG (reference sequence). The V gene end was trimmed by 4 bases and the J gene end by 0 bases; junction bases not matched to a gene: 5. The CDR3 is 14 amino acids. The CDR3 DNA follows: TGTGCCTGGAACAGAGGGACTAGCTCCTACGAGCAGTACTTC. Residues: CAWNRGTSSYEQYF.

The table lists this clonotype with many counts. J is TRBJ2-3 and V is TRBV12-3 or TRBV12-4; 7 nucleotides match TRBD1. The V segment lost 7 bases and the J segment 2 bases; nucleotides outside the gene matches: 15. CDR3 length: 17 amino acids. CDR3: CASTPSRDSLLTDTQYF. DNA for the CDR3: TGTGCCAGCACCCCAAGTCGGGACAGTTTACTCACAGATACGCAGTATTTT.

This clonotype showed up many times. The V call is TRBV7-9, the J call TRBJ2-3; 7 bases are a match to TRBD1. Germline CDR1 and CDR2: SEHNR and FQNEAQ (reference sequence). The CDR3 runs 15 residues. V trimming: 5 bases; J trimming: 0 bases; junction bases outside the gene matches: 5. The CDR3 loop is CASSLRTGSTDTQYF. CDR3 in DNA: TGTGCCAGCAGCCTCCGGACAGGCAGCACAGATACGCAGTATTTT.

This clonotype has just a few counts. The chain is built from TRBV6-1 and TRBJ2-7, with D hard to call. Germline lookup yields CDR1 MNHNS and CDR2 SASEGT. The CDR3 loop spans 15 amino acids. V shed 1 base and J shed 5 bases, with 15 bases lying between them. CDR3 amino acids: CASSEVASSRHEQYF. The DNA of the CDR3 is TGTGCCAGCAGTGAAGTGGCTAGTTCACGCCACGAGCAGTACTTC.

This clonotype was counted a few times. V and J are TRBV5-1 and TRBJ1-1; D uncertain. CDR1 SGHRS and CDR2 YFSETQ come from the germline V gene. This CDR3 region has 15 residues. V lost 1 base and J 1 base, leaving 11 bases between the germline ends. The CDR3 region is CASSLLEGSNTEAFF. Here the CDR3 DNA reads TGCGCCAGCAGCTTGCTGGAGGGATCGAACACTGAAGCTTTCTTT.

The rearrangement links TRBV29-1 to TRBJ1-1; the match to TRBD1 covers 9 bases. Germline V gene data show CDR1 as SQVTM and CDR2 as ANQGSEA. This CDR3 spans 14 amino acids. With 7 bases clipped from V and 7 bases from J, the junction kept 13 bases outside the gene matches. The CDR3 DNA is TGCAGCGACATAGGGACAGGGCCTAAATATGAAGCTTTCTTT. Its translation: CSDIGTGPKYEAFF.

The rearrangement uses TRBV12-3 or TRBV12-4 and TRBJ1-2; a possible D gene is TRBD1 (5 bases). The germline V and J ends were trimmed by 4 bases and 5 bases, with 11 bases remaining between them. This CDR3 is 13 amino acids long. The CDR3 nucleotides are TGTGCCAGCAGTTCACCCGACAGATATGGCTACACCTTC. This translates into CASSSPDRYGYTF.

The V gene is TRBV29-1, the J gene TRBJ1-2; no clear D gene. Per germline, CDR1 SQVTM and CDR2 ANQGSEA. The ends were cut back, 0 bases at V and 8 bases at J, with 7 bases in the middle. The CDR3 runs to 11 residues. The CDR3 DNA follows: TGCAGCGTTGAAGAAACCTCCGGCTACACCTTC. Encoded protein: CSVEETSGYTF.

The chain joins TRBV4-3 to TRBJ1-1, with D possibly being TRBD1 (6 bases). V was trimmed by 3 bases and J by 4 bases, leaving 12 bases between them. CDR3 length equals 14 residues. CDR1 and CDR2 (germline): LGHNA, YSLEER. This CDR3 reads CASSQDTGITEAFF. In DNA form, the CDR3 reads TGCGCCAGCAGCCAGGACACAGGGATCACTGAAGCTTTCTTT.

This clonotype was counted a few times. The rearrangement links TRBV2 to TRBJ1-5; D unresolved. The germline CDR1 and CDR2 sequences are SNHLY and FYNNEI. Trimming left V 4 bases short and J 0 bases short, with 7 bases between. This CDR3 has 14 amino acids. The CDR3 is CASSGRNSNQPQHF. The DNA of the CDR3 is TGTGCCAGCAGTGGCAGGAATAGCAATCAGCCCCAGCATTTT.

This clonotype was recorded only once. The chain recombines TRBV7-2 with TRBJ2-1; D unresolved. The CDR3 has 13 residues. Germline CDR1 SGHTA, CDR2 FQGNSA. V was clipped by 2 bases and J by 6 bases, with 8 bases between them. The chain's CDR3 is CASSLNIGNEQFF. CDR3 sequence (DNA): TGTGCCAGCAGCTTAAATATAGGCAATGAGCAGTTCTTC.